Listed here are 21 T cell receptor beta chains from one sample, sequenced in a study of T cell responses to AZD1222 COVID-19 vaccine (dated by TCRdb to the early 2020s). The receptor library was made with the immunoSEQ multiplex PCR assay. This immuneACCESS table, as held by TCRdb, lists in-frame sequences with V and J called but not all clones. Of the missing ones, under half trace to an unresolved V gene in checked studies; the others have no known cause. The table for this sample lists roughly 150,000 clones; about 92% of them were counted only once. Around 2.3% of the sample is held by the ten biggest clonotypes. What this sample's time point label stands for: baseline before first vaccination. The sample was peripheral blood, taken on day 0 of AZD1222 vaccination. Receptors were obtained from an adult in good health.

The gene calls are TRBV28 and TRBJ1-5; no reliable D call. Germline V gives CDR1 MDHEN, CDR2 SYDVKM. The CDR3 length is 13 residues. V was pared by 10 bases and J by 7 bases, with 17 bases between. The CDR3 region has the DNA TGTGCCACCGAGGGTGGGATAGGACAGCCCCAGCATTTT. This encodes CATEGGIGQPQHF.

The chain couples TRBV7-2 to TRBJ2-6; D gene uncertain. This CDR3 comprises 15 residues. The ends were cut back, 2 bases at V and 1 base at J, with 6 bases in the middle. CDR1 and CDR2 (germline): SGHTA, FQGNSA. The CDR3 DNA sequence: TGTGCCAGCAGCTTAAAGAATTCTGGGGCCAACGTCCTGACTTTC. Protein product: CASSLKNSGANVLTF.

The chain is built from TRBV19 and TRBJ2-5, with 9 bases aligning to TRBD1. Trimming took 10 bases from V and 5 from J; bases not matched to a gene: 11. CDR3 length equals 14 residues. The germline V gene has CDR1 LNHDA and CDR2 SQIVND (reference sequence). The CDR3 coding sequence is TGTGCCACCGAATCCGCGGGACAGGGTGAGACCCAGTACTTC. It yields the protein CATESAGQGETQYF.

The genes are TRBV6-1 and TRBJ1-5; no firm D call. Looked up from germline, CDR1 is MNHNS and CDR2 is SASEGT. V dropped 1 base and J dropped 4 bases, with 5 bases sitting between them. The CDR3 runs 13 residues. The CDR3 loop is CASSEGSNQPQHF. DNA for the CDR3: TGTGCCAGCAGTGAAGGGAGTAATCAGCCCCAGCATTTT.

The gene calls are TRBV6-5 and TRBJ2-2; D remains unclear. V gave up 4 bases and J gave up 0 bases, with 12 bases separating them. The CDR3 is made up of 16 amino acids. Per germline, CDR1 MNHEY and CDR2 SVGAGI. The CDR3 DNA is TGTGCCAGCAGTTTGATGGGTTCCGCGAACACCGGGGAGCTGTTTTTT. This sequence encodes CASSLMGSANTGELFF.

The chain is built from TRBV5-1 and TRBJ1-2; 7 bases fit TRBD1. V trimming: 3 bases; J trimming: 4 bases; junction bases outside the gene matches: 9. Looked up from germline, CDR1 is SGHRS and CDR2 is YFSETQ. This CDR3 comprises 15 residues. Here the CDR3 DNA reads TGCGCCAGCAGCTCAAGAACAGGGGTCGGCTATGGCTACACCTTC. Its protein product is CASSSRTGVGYGYTF.

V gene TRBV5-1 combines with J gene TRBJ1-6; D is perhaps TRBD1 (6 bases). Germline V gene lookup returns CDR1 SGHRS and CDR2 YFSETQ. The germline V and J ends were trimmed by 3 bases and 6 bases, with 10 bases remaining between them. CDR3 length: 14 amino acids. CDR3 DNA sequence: TGCGCCAGCAGCTCAGGACAGACTAATTCACCCCTCCACTTT. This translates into CASSSGQTNSPLHF.

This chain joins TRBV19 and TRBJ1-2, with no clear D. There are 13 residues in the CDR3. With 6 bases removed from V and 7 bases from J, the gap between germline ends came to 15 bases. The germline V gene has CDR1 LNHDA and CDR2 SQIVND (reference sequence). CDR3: CASSPNRSGGYTF. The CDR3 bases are TGTGCCAGTAGCCCTAACCGTTCAGGTGGCTACACCTTC.

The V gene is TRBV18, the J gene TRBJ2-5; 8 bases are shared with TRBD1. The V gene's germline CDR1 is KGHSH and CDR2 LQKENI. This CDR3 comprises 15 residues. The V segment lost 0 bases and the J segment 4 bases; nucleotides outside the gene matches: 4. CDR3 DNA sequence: TGTGCCAGCTCACCACCCGGACAGGGCGGAGAGACCCAGTACTTC. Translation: CASSPPGQGGETQYF.

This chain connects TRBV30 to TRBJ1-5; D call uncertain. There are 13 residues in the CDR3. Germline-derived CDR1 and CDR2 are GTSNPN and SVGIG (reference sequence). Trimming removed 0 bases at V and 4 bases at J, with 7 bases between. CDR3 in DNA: TGTGCCTGGAGTGTAGCTGGAAATCAGCCCCAGCATTTT. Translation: CAWSVAGNQPQHF.

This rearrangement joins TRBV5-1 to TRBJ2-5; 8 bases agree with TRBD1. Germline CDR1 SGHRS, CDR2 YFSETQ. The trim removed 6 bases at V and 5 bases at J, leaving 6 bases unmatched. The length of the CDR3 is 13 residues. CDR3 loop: CASTKDRGETQYF. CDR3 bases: TGCGCCAGCACCAAAGACAGGGGTGAGACCCAGTACTTC.

The CDR3 region has the DNA TGTGCCACCAGCAGAGATTTGGGTAGGGGACGAAATGAGCAGTTCTTC. It translates to CATSRDLGRGRNEQFF. The V gene is TRBV15, the J gene TRBJ2-1; D is perhaps TRBD1 or TRBD2 (5 bases each). The germline V gene has CDR1 LNHNV and CDR2 YYDKDF (reference sequence). V was pared by 0 bases and J by 7 bases, with 16 bases between. The length of the CDR3 is 16 residues.

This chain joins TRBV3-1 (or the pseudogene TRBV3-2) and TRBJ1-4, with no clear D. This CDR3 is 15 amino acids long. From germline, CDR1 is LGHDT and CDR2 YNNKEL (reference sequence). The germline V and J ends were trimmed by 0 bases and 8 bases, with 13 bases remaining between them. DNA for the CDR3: TGTGCCAGCAGCCAAGATTCGACGGCGGCGGAAAAACTGTTTTTT. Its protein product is CASSQDSTAAEKLFF.

The CDR3 spells CASSHLLGGVAGNTIYF. The CDR3 DNA follows: TGTGCCAGCAGCCATCTATTAGGGGGCGTTGCTGGAAACACCATATATTTT. V is TRBV4-2 and J is TRBJ1-3; 7 nucleotides line up with TRBD1. The length of the CDR3 is 17 residues. Trimming cost V 3 bases and J 2 bases; bases outside gene matches: 10. The germline gives CDR1 LGHNA, CDR2 YNFKEQ.

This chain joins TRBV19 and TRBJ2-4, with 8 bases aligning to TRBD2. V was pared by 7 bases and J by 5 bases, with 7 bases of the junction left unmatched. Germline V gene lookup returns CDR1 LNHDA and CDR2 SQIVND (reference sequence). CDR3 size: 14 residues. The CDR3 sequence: CASKFAGGENIQYF. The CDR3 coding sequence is TGTGCCAGTAAATTCGCGGGGGGCGAAAACATTCAGTACTTC.

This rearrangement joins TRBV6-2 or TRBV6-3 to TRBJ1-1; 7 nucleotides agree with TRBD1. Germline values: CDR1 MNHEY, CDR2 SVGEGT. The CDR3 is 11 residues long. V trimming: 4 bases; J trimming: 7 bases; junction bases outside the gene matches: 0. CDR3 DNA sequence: TGTGCCAGCAGTTGGGACAGTGAAGCTTTCTTT. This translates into CASSWDSEAFF.

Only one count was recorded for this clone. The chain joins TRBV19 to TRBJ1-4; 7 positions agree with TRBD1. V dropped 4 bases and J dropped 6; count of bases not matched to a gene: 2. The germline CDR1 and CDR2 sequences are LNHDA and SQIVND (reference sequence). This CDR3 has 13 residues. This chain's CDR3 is CASSSGTDEKLFF. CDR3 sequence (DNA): TGTGCCAGTAGTAGCGGGACAGATGAAAAACTGTTTTTT.

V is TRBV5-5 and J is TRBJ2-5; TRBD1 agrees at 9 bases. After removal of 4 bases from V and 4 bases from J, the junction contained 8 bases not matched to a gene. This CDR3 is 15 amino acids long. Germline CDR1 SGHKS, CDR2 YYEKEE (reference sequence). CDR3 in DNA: TGTGCCAGCAGCAAAGGGACAGGGCTGGGAGAGACCCAGTACTTC. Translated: CASSKGTGLGETQYF.

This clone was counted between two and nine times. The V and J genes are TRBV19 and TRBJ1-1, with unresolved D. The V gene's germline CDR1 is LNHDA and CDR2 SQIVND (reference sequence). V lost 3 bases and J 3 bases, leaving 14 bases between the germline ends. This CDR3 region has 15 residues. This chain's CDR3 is CASSMIEGSYTEAFF. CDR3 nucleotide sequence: TGTGCCAGTAGTATGATAGAGGGCAGCTACACTGAAGCTTTCTTT.

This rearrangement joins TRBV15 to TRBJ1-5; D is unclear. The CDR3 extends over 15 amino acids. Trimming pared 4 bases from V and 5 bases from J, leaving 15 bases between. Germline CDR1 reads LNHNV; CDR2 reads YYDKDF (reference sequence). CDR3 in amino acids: CATSNPRTPYQPQHF. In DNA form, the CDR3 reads TGTGCCACCAGCAATCCCCGAACCCCATATCAGCCCCAGCATTTT.

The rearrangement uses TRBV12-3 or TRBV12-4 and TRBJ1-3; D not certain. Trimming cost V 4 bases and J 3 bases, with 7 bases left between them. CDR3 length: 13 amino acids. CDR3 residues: CASSSDFGNTIYF. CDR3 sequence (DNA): TGTGCCAGCAGTTCTGACTTTGGAAACACCATATATTTT.